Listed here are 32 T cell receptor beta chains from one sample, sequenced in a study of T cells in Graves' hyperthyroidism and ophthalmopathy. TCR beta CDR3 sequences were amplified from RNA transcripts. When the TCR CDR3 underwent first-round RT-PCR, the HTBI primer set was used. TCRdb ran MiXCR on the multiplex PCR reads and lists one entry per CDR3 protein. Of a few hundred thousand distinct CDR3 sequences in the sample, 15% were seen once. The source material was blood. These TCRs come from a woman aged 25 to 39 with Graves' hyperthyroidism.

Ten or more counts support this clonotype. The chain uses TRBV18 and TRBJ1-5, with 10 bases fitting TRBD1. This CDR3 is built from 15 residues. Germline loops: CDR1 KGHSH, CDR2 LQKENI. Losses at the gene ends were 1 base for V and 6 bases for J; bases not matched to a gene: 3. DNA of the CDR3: TGTGCCAGCTCACCACGACAGGGGGCTTCTCAGCCCCAGCATTTT. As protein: CASSPRQGASQPQHF.

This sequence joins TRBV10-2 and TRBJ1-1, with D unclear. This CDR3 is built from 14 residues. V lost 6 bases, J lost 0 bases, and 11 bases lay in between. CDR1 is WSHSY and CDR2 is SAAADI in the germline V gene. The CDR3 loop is CASRIPAVNTEAFF. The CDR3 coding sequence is TGCGCCAGCAGGATACCGGCAGTGAACACTGAAGCTTTCTTT.

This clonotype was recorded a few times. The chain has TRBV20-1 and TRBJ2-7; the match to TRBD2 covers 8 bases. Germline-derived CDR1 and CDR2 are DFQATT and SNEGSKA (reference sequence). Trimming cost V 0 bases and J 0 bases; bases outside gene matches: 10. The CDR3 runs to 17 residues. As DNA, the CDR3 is TGCAGTGCTAGAGATCTCTTTGGCGGGGGGAGCTCCTACGAGCAGTACTTC. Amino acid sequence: CSARDLFGGGSSYEQYF.

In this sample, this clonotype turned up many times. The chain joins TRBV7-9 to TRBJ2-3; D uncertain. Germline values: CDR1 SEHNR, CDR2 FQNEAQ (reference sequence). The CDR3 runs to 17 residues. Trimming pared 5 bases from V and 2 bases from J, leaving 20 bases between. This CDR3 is CASSPPRLGPNTDTQYF. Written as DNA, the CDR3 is TGTGCCAGCAGCCCGCCGAGGTTGGGTCCCAACACAGATACGCAGTATTTT.

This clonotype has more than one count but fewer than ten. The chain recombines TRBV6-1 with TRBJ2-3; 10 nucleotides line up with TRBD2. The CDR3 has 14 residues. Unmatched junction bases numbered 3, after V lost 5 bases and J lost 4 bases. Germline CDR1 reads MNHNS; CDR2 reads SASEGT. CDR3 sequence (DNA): TGTGCCAGCAGTAAGCGGGAGGGTTCAGATACGCAGTATTTT. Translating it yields CASSKREGSDTQYF.

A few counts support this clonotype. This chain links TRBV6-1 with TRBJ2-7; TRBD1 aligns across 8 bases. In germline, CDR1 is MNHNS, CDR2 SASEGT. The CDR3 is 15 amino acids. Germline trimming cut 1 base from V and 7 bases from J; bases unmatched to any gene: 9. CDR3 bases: TGTGCCAGCAGTGAAGGGACAGGGTACGATATAGAGCAGTACTTC. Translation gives CASSEGTGYDIEQYF.

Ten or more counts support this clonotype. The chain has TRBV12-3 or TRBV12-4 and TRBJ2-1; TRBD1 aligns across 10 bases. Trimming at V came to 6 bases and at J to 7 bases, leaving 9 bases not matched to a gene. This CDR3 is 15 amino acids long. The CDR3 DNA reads TGTGCCAGCAGCCCGGGACAGGGGTTACGGAATGAGCAGTTCTTC. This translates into CASSPGQGLRNEQFF.

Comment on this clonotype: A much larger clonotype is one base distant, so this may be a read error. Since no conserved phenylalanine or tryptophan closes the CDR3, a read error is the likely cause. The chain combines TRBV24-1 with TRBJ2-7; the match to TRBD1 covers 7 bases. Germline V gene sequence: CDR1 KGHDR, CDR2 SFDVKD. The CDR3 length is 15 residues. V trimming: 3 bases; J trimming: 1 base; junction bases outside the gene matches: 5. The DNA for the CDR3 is TGTGCCACCAGTGATAGCACAGGGGAATCCTACGAGCAGTACCTC. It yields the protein CATSDSTGESYEQYL.

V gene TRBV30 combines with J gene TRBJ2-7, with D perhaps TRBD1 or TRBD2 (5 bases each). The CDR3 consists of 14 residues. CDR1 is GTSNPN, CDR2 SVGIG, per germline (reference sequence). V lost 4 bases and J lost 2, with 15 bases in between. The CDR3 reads CAWIPGPKTYEQYF. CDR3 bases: TGTGCCTGGATCCCGGGGCCTAAAACCTACGAGCAGTACTTC.

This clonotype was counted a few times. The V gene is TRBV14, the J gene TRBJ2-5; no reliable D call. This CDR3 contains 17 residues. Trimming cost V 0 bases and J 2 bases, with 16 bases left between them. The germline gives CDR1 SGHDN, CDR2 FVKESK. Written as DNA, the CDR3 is TGTGCCAGCAGCCAAGATCCGGGCGGTGGGCCTCAAGAGACCCAGTACTTC. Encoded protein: CASSQDPGGGPQETQYF.

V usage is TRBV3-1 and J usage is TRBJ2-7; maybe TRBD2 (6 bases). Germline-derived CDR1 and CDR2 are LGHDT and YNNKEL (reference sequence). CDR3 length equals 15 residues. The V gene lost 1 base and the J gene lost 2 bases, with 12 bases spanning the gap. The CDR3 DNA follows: TGTGCCAGCAGCCAAGGAGGCGGGGATCCCTACGAGCAGTACTTC. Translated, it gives CASSQGGGDPYEQYF.

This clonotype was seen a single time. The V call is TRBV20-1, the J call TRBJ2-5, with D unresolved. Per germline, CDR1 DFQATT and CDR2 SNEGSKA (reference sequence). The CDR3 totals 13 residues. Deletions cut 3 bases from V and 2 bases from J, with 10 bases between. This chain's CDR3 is CSAREDAQETQYF. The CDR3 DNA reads TGCAGTGCTAGGGAAGATGCTCAAGAGACCCAGTACTTC.

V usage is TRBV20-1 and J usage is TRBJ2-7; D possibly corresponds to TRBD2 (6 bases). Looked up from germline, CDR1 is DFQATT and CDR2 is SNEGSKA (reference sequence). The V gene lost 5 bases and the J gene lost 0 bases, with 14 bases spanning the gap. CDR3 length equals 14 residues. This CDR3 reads CSALGLASSYEQYF. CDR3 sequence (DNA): TGCAGTGCTCTCGGGCTAGCGAGCTCCTACGAGCAGTACTTC.

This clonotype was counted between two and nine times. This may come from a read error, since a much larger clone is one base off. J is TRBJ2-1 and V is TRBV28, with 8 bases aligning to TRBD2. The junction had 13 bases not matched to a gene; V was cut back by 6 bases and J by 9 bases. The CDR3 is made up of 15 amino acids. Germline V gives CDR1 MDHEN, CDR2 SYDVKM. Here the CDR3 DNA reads TGTGCCAGCAGCCGTGGGGTTGCGGGAGGTGGTGAGCAGTTCTTC. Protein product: CASSRGVAGGGEQFF.

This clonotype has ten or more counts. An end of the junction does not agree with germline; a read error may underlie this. The CDR3 nucleotides are TGTGCCAGTAGGAATCCGGGACAGGGCAACAGTGAAGCTTTCTTT. Translation: CASRNPGQGNSEAFF. The chain uses TRBV19 and TRBJ1-1; 9 bases line up with TRBD1. The CDR3 length is 15 residues. Germline V gene data show CDR1 as LNHDA and CDR2 as SQIVND (reference sequence).

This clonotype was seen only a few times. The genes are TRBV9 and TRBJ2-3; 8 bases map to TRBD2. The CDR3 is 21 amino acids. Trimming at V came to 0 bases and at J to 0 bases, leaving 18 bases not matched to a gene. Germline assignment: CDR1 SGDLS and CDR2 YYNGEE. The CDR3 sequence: CASSVAWGLEPGKTSTDTQYF. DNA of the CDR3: TGTGCCAGCAGCGTAGCTTGGGGACTAGAGCCAGGAAAAACTAGCACAGATACGCAGTATTTT.

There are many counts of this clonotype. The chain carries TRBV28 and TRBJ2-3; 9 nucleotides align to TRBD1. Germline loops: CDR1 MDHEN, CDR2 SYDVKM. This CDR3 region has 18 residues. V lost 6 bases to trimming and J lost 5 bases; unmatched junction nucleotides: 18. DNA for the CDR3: TGTGCCAGCAGCACCATCCTTACCCGGGACAGGGATGAAGATACGCAGTATTTT. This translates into CASSTILTRDRDEDTQYF.

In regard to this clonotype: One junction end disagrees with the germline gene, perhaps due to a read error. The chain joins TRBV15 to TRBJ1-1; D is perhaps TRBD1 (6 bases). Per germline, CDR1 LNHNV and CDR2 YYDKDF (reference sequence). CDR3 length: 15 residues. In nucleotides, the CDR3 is TGTACCACCGTGCCCCGGGCAGGGGTGGACACTGAAGCTTTCTTT. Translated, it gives CTTVPRAGVDTEAFF. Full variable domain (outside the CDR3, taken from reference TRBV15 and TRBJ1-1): DAMVIQNPRYQVTQFGKPVTLSCSQTLNHNVMYWYQQKSSQAPKLLFHYYDKDFNNEADTPDNFQSRRPNTSFCFLDIRSPGLGDTAMYLCTTVPRAGVDTEAFFGQGTRLTVV.

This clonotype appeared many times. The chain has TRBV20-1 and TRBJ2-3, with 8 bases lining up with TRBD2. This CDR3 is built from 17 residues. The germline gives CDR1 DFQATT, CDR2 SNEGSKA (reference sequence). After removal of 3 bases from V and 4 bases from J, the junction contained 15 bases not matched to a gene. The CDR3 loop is CSASSALAAEAPDTQYF. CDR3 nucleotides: TGCAGTGCTAGCTCTGCACTAGCGGCCGAGGCCCCAGATACGCAGTATTTT.

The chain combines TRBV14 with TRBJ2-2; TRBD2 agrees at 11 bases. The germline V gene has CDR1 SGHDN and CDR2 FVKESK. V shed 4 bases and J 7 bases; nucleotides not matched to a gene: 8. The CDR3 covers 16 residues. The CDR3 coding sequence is TGTGCCAGCAGCCTCCTAACTAGCGGGAGAAACGGGGAGCTGTTTTTT. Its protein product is CASSLLTSGRNGELFF.

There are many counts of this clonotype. CDR3 protein: CASSHRDTYTGELFF. The CDR3 nucleotides read TGTGCCAGCAGCCACCGGGACACTTACACCGGGGAGCTGTTTTTT. The genes are TRBV3-1 and TRBJ2-2; D possibly corresponds to TRBD1 (6 bases). Germline V gene lookup returns CDR1 LGHDT and CDR2 YNNKEL (reference sequence). The CDR3 contains 15 residues. V dropped 3 bases and J dropped 3 bases, with 11 bases sitting between them.

CDR3 DNA: TGCGCCAGCAGCCAAGGAAGAGGGGGGAGGGCCTACGAGCAGTACTTC. It translates to CASSQGRGGRAYEQYF. This rearrangement joins TRBV4-1 to TRBJ2-7, with a weak D call TRBD2 (7 bases). Germline-derived CDR1 and CDR2 are MGHRA and YSYEKL. The CDR3 sequence is 16 residues long. V lost 1 base and J 2 bases, leaving 15 bases between the germline ends.

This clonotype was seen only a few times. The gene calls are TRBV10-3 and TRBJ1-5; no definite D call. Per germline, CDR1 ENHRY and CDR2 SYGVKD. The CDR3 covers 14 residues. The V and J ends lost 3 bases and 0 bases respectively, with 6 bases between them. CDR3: CAISDRDSNQPQHF. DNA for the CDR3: TGTGCCATCAGTGACCGAGATAGCAATCAGCCCCAGCATTTT.

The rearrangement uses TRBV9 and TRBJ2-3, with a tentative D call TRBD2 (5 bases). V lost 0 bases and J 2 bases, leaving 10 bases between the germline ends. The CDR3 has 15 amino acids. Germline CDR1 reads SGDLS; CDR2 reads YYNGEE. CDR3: CASSVGISATDTQYF. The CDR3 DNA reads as TGTGCCAGCAGCGTAGGGATTAGCGCCACAGATACGCAGTATTTT.

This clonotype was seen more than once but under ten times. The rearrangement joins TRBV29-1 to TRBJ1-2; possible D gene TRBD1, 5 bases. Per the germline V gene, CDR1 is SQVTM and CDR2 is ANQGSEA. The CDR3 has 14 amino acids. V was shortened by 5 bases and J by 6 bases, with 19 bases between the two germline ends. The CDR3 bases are TGCAGCGTTCACGTCCCGGGGCAAGCGGATGGCTACACCTTC. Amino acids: CSVHVPGQADGYTF.

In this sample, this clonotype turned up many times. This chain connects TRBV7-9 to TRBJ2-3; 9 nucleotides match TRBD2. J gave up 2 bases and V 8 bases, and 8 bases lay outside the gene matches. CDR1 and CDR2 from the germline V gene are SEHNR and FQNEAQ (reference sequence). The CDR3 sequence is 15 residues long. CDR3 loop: CASVLPSGVTDTQYF. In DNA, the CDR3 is TGTGCCAGCGTTTTGCCTAGCGGGGTCACAGATACGCAGTATTTT.

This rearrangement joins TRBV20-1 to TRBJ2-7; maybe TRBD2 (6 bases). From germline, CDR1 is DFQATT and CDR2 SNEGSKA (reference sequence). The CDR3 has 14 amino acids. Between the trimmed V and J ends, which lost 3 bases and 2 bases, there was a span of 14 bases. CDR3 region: CSASLTGETYEQYF. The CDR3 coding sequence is TGCAGTGCTAGTTTGACGGGGGAAACCTACGAGCAGTACTTC.

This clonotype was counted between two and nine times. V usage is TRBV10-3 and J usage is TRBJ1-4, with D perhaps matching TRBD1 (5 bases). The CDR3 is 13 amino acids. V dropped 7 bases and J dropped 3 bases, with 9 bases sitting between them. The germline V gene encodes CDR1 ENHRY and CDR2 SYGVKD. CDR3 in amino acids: CAITSRANEKLFF. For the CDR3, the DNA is TGTGCCATCACATCCAGGGCTAATGAAAAACTGTTTTTT.

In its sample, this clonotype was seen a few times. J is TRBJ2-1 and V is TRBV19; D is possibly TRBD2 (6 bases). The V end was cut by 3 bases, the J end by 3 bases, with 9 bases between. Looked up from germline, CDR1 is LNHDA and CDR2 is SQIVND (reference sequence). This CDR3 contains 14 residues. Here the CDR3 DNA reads TGTGCCAGTAGTATCGGCGGGAACTACAATGAGCAGTTCTTC. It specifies CASSIGGNYNEQFF.

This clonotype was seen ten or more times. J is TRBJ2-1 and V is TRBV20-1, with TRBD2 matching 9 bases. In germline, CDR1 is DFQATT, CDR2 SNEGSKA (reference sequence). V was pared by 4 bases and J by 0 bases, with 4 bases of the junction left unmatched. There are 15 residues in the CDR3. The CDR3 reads CSATSGASSYNEQFF. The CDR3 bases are TGCAGTGCTACTAGCGGGGCCAGCTCCTACAATGAGCAGTTCTTC.

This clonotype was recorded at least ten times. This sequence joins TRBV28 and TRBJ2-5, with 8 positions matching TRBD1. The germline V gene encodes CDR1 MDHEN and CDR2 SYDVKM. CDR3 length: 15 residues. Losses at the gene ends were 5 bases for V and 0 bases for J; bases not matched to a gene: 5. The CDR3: CASSPQGAHQETQYF. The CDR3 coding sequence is TGTGCCAGCAGTCCCCAGGGGGCCCACCAAGAGACCCAGTACTTC. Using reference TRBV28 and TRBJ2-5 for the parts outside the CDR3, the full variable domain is DVKVTQSSRYLVKRTGEKVFLECVQDMDHENMFWYRQDPGLGLRLIYFSYDVKMKEKGDIPEGYSVSREKKERFSLILESASTNQTSMYLCASSPQGAHQETQYFGPGTRLLVL.

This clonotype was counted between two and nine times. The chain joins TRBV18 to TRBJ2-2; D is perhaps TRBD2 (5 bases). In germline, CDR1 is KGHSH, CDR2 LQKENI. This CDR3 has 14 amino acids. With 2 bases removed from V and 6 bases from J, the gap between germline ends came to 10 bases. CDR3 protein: CASSPKTGAGELFF. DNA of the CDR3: TGTGCCAGCTCACCAAAGACCGGGGCCGGGGAGCTGTTTTTT. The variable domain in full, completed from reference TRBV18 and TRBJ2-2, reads NAGVMQNPRHLVRRRGQEARLRCSPMKGHSHVYWYRQLPEEGLKFMVYLQKENIIDESGMPKERFSAEFPKEGPSILRIQQVVRGDSAAYFCASSPKTGAGELFFGEGSRLTVL.